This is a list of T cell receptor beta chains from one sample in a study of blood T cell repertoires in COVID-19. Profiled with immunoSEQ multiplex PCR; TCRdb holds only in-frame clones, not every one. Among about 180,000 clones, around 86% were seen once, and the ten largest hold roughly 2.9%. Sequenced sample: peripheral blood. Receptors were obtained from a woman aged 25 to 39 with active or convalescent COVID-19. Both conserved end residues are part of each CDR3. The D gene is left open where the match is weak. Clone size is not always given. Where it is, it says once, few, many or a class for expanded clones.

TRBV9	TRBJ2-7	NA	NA	TGTGCCAGCAGCCCCCGAGTCAGGGCGGGAACCCACGAGCAGTACTTC	CASSPRVRAGTHEQYF
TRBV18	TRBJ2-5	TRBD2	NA	TGTGCCAGCTCAACGACTAGCGGGGGATTGTTTCAACAAGAGACCCAGTACTTC	CASSTTSGGLFQQETQYF
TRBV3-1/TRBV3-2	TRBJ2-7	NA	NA	TGTGCCAGCAGCCAAGCGAGTTCGGTCTACGAGCAGTACTTC	CASSQASSVYEQYF
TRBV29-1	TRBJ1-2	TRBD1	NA	TGCAGCGTACCCTCACAGGGGGGGATATCTGGCTACACCTTC	CSVPSQGGISGYTF
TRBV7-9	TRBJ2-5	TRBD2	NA	TGTGCCAGCGGGAGCGGGGGGGCACAAGAGACCCAGTACTTC	CASGSGGAQETQYF
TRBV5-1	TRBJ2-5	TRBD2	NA	TGCGCCAGCAGCTTGGCGCTAGCGGGGGACCGGGAGACCCAGTACTTC	CASSLALAGDRETQYF
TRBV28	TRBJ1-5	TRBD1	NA	TGTGCCAGCAGTTCGAGGGGACAGGGGATAGGTCAGCCCCAGCATTTT	CASSSRGQGIGQPQHF
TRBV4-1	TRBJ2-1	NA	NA	TGCGCCAGCAGCCCACGGGTGGTGGGTGGAAATGAGCAGTTCTTC	CASSPRVVGGNEQFF
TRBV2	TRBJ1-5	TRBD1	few	TGTGCCAGCACAGGGACAGGGGCTAGCAATCAGCCCCAGCATTTT	CASTGTGASNQPQHF
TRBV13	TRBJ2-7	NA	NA	TGTGCCAGCAGCTTAGGACAGGGACAATTCGGCGAGCAGTACTTC	CASSLGQGQFGEQYF
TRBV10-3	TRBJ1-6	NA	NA	TGTGCCATCAGTGAGTCAGGTGGGGGCAGGACACCCCTCCACTTT	CAISESGGGRTPLHF
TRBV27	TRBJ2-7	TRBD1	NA	TGTGCCAGCAGTTTAGACAGGGGTCACTACGAGCAGTACTTC	CASSLDRGHYEQYF
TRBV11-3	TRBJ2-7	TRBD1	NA	TGTGCCAGCAGCTCCAGGACAGGGGGCTACGAGCAGTACTTC	CASSSRTGGYEQYF
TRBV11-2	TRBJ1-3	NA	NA	TGTGCCAGCAGCTTACACAGGGACACTGGAAACACCATATATTTT	CASSLHRDTGNTIYF
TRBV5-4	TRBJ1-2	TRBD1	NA	TGTGCCAGCAGCTTGTTGGGACAGGGCCTCTATGGCTACACCTTC	CASSLLGQGLYGYTF
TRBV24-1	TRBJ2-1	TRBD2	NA	TGTGCCACCAGTTTGGCGGGAGGGCCCTCCTACAATGAGCAGTTCTTC	CATSLAGGPSYNEQFF
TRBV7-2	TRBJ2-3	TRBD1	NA	TGTGCCAGCAGCCCACAGGGGTTAGGAGATACGCAGTATTTT	CASSPQGLGDTQYF
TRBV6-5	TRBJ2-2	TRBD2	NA	TGTGCCATCTTAAGCGGGAGGGCGAACACCGGGGAGCTGTTTTTT	CAILSGRANTGELFF
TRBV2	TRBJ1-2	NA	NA	TGTGCCAGCAGTGAAGGGCAGGGAAACGGCTACACCTTC	CASSEGQGNGYTF
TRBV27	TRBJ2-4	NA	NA	TGTGCCAGCAGTTTAGGAGGGGTGGCCAAAAACATTCAGTACTTC	CASSLGGVAKNIQYF
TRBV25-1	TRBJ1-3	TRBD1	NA	TGTGCCAGCAGAAAGACAGGGGGCTACTCTGGAAACACCATATATTTT	CASRKTGGYSGNTIYF
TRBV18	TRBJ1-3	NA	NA	TGTGCCAGCTCATCGCACGAGAGTTCTGGAAACACCATATATTTT	CASSSHESSGNTIYF
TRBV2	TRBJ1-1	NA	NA	TGTGCCAGCAGCAGGGACACTGAAGCTTTCTTT	CASSRDTEAFF
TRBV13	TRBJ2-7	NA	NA	TGTGCCAGCAGCCCCGTTAAGCGGGTTACCTACGAGCAGTACTTC	CASSPVKRVTYEQYF
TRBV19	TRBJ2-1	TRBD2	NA	TGTGCCAGTCGAGCGGGAGTGAATGAGCAGTTCTTC	CASRAGVNEQFF
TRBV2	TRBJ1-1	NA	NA	TGTGCCAGCAGTGATTCGGCGGGGGACACTGAAGCTTTCTTT	CASSDSAGDTEAFF
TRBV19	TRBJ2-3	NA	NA	TGTGCCAGTACCATGGGGCAGGGCACAGATACGCAGTATTTT	CASTMGQGTDTQYF
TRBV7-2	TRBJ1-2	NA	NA	TGTGCCAGCAGCTTAGTTCTAGGGGATGGCTATGGCTACACCTTC	CASSLVLGDGYGYTF